The clone carrying this TCR beta chain was found a few times. Its target is not known. Isolated RNA was reverse transcribed in full, so expressed TCRB transcripts were sequenced. Here immunoSEQ multiplex PCR was the method, and the copy in TCRdb shows in-frame clones only, minus some. Here the sample spans 900,000 or so clones, 15% to 20% being singletons. This sample is part of a study of beta chain features in type 1 diabetes. Findings and caveats of the study: There was a moderate but significant shortening of TCRB CDR3s in all four CD4+ subsets of Type 1 diabetes patients.

The authors sorted CD4+ naive, central memory, regulatory and stem cell-like memory cells via CD45RO/CCR7/CD25/CD127/CD95/CD27. Sequenced material: naive CD4+ T cells from blood. The clonotype originates from a young woman in good health.

This CDR3 is CASSYPGTRKETQYF. For the CDR3, the DNA is TGTGCCAGCAGTTACCCGGGGACTCGAAAAGAGACCCAGTACTTC. V and J are TRBV6-6 and TRBJ2-5, with D possibly being TRBD2 (6 bases). Looked up from germline, CDR1 is MNHNY and CDR2 is SVGAGI (reference sequence). V was shortened by 2 bases and J by 3 bases, with 13 bases between the two germline ends. CDR3 length: 15 residues.